This TCR beta chain was observed in a study of blood T cell repertoires in COVID-19. The CDR3 sequence is 14 residues long. Trimming removed 2 bases from V and 5 bases from J, with 12 bases in between. CDR1 is MNHNS and CDR2 is SASEGT in the germline V gene. Generated by immunoSEQ multiplex PCR, the TCRdb table keeps only in-frame clones and is missing some. The sample holds 180,000 or so clones, approximately 78% seen once. This TCR came from a woman aged 80 or over with active or convalescent COVID-19. The rearrangement uses TRBV6-1 and TRBJ1-2; D possibly corresponds to TRBD1 (5 bases). Input material: peripheral blood. The CDR3, as DNA: TGTGCCAGCAGTGAACAGGGCAGGGTATATGGCTACACCTTC. It translates to CASSEQGRVYGYTF.